This is a list of T cell receptor beta chains from one sample in a study of cytomegalovirus exposure and HLA in healthy donors. Here immunoSEQ multiplex PCR was the method, and the copy in TCRdb shows in-frame clones only, minus some. The data contain fewer than 200,000 clones, around 90% of them singletons. The specimen sequenced was PBMCs. The receptor set was obtained from a boy between 2 and 10 years old in good health and CMV-seronegative. The CDR3 runs from the conserved cysteine through the conserved F or W. Fields, in order: J gene, V gene, clone size, D gene, CDR3 DNA, CDR3 protein. D genes are given only for firm matches. The listing skips clone size in some rows; elsewhere it reads once, few, many or a size class.

j_gene: TRBJ1-3
v_gene: TRBV19
abundance: NA
d_gene: NA
CDR3nt: TGTGCCAGTAGTCAACAGGGCCGGTCGGGAAACACCATATATTTT
CDR3aa: CASSQQGRSGNTIYF

j_gene: TRBJ2-2
v_gene: TRBV10-1
abundance: once
d_gene: TRBD1
CDR3nt: TGCGCCAGCAGTGGCTACAGGGGATCCGGGAACACCGGGGAGCTGTTTTTT
CDR3aa: CASSGYRGSGNTGELFF

j_gene: TRBJ1-1
v_gene: TRBV6-5
abundance: NA
d_gene: NA
CDR3nt: TGTGCCAGCAGCTTTGACACTTACACTGAAGCTTTCTTT
CDR3aa: CASSFDTYTEAFF

j_gene: TRBJ1-1
v_gene: TRBV7-9
abundance: NA
d_gene: TRBD1
CDR3nt: TGTGCCAGCAGCTTCGACAGGGGGACTGGTGAAGCTTTCTTT
CDR3aa: CASSFDRGTGEAFF

j_gene: TRBJ2-5
v_gene: TRBV4-1
abundance: NA
d_gene: NA
CDR3nt: TGCGCCAGCAGCCAAGTAGATGGGAGTATCCGCGCGCAGTACTTC
CDR3aa: CASSQVDGSIRAQYF

j_gene: TRBJ2-1
v_gene: TRBV5-5
abundance: NA
d_gene: NA
CDR3nt: TGTGCCAGCAGCTTGTCGCCACTAGTATCCAATGAGCAGTTCTTC
CDR3aa: CASSLSPLVSNEQFF

j_gene: TRBJ1-1
v_gene: TRBV5-1
abundance: NA
d_gene: NA
CDR3nt: TGCGCCAGCAGCTTTTCCGAGGGTTCTGAAGCTTTCTTT
CDR3aa: CASSFSEGSEAFF

j_gene: TRBJ2-1
v_gene: TRBV2
abundance: NA
d_gene: TRBD2
CDR3nt: TGTGCCAGCAGTGATATGACTAGCGGGAGGTGGGGCTCCTACAATGAGCAGTTCTTC
CDR3aa: CASSDMTSGRWGSYNEQFF

j_gene: TRBJ2-3
v_gene: TRBV29-1
abundance: once
d_gene: NA
CDR3nt: TGCAGCGCGAGGGCCTCTGTATCAGATACGCAGTATTTT
CDR3aa: CSARASVSDTQYF

j_gene: TRBJ2-7
v_gene: TRBV29-1
abundance: once
d_gene: TRBD2
CDR3nt: TGCAGCGTTGGGACTAGCGGCTACGAGCAGTACTTC
CDR3aa: CSVGTSGYEQYF

j_gene: TRBJ2-3
v_gene: TRBV5-4
abundance: NA
d_gene: TRBD2
CDR3nt: TGTGCCAGCAGCTTGCCTAGGGCGGGGGGAGGAGATACGCAGTATTTT
CDR3aa: CASSLPRAGGGDTQYF

j_gene: TRBJ1-6
v_gene: TRBV28
abundance: once
d_gene: NA
CDR3nt: TGTGCCAGCAGTTTAAAGCCCGTTGGTTCACCCCTCCACTTT
CDR3aa: CASSLKPVGSPLHF

j_gene: TRBJ1-1
v_gene: TRBV6-1
abundance: NA
d_gene: NA
CDR3nt: TGTGCCAGCAGCCCTCCAGGGGCCACTGAAGCTTTCTTT
CDR3aa: CASSPPGATEAFF

j_gene: TRBJ1-2
v_gene: TRBV28
abundance: NA
d_gene: TRBD1
CDR3nt: TGTGCCAGCAGAAAGGGACAGGGGGCTTGGGGCTACACCTTC
CDR3aa: CASRKGQGAWGYTF

j_gene: TRBJ1-5
v_gene: TRBV19
abundance: once
d_gene: NA
CDR3nt: TGTGCCAGTAGCGGCTCCGGGACAAGGAGCAATCAGCCCCAGCATTTT
CDR3aa: CASSGSGTRSNQPQHF

j_gene: TRBJ2-7
v_gene: TRBV5-7
abundance: NA
d_gene: TRBD1
CDR3nt: TGTGCCAGCAGCTTCGACAGGGGACTGAGCTCCTACGAGCAGTACTTC
CDR3aa: CASSFDRGLSSYEQYF

j_gene: TRBJ2-7
v_gene: TRBV4-1
abundance: NA
d_gene: NA
CDR3nt: TGCGCCAGCAGCCAAGGTAACGAGCAGTACTTC
CDR3aa: CASSQGNEQYF

j_gene: TRBJ1-5
v_gene: TRBV21-1
abundance: NA
d_gene: NA
CDR3nt: TGTTCGCCCGGGTTGCGAATCCAGGCTATTCCTCTGCGGGATAGCAATCAGCCCCAGCATTTT
CDR3aa: CSPGLRIQAIPLRDSNQPQHF

j_gene: TRBJ1-2
v_gene: TRBV7-6
abundance: NA
d_gene: TRBD1
CDR3nt: TGTGCCAGCAGCCCCCCGGGACAGGGACTTCGGAATGGCTACACCTTC
CDR3aa: CASSPPGQGLRNGYTF

j_gene: TRBJ2-1
v_gene: TRBV7-8
abundance: NA
d_gene: TRBD2
CDR3nt: TGTGCCAGCAGCTTAGGGGGACTAGCGGACAACAATGAGCAGTTCTTC
CDR3aa: CASSLGGLADNNEQFF

j_gene: TRBJ1-1
v_gene: TRBV19
abundance: NA
d_gene: NA
CDR3nt: TGTGCCAGTAGGATCAGACACTCCCCGAACACTGAAGCTTTCTTT
CDR3aa: CASRIRHSPNTEAFF

j_gene: TRBJ1-1
v_gene: TRBV30
abundance: NA
d_gene: NA
CDR3nt: TGTGCCTGGAGTGATGGGGCAATCGAAGCTTTCTTT
CDR3aa: CAWSDGAIEAFF

j_gene: TRBJ1-1
v_gene: TRBV7-9
abundance: NA
d_gene: TRBD1
CDR3nt: TGTTCCAGCAGCCTCCCGACAGGGGGGGATTTTGAAGCTTTCTTT
CDR3aa: CSSSLPTGGDFEAFF

j_gene: TRBJ2-1
v_gene: TRBV6-4
abundance: NA
d_gene: NA
CDR3nt: TGTGCCAGCAGCGCCGGGGATAGCTCCTACAATGAGCAGTTCTTC
CDR3aa: CASSAGDSSYNEQFF

j_gene: TRBJ2-2
v_gene: TRBV29-1
abundance: NA
d_gene: NA
CDR3nt: TGCAGCGCCGCAGGGACCGGGGAGCTGTTTTTT
CDR3aa: CSAAGTGELFF